A selection of T cell receptor beta chains follows, all from one sample in a study of T cell responses to AZD1222 COVID-19 vaccine. Repertoires were generated with immunoSEQ multiplex PCR, while TCRdb's copy carries only in-frame clones and drops some. Among approximately 200,000 clones listed, approximately 87% were seen once. The source was peripheral blood, collected on day 0 of MenACWY control vaccination. The receptors stem from an adult in good health. The CDR3 runs from the conserved cysteine through the conserved F or W. D genes are given only for firm matches. Clone size is stated in some rows and not others, as once, few, many or a class when expanded.

>-|TRBV9|-|TRBJ2-1
TGTGCCAGCAGCTCCCTCCGAGGCGATGAGCAGTTCTTC
CASSSLRGDEQFF
>TRBD2|TRBV4-2|-|TRBJ2-7
TGTGCCAGCAGCCAAGACCCAGCGGGGGGAGTTCTGGACGAGCAGTACTTC
CASSQDPAGGVLDEQYF
>-|TRBV5-1|-|TRBJ2-7
TGCGCCAGCAGCTTGGATGCGGGACGGAACTACGAGCAGTACTTC
CASSLDAGRNYEQYF
>-|TRBV28|-|TRBJ2-7
TGTGCCAGCGCCCTTAGGCCCTACGAGCAGTACTTC
CASALRPYEQYF
>TRBD1|TRBV6-5|once|TRBJ2-7
TGTGCCAGCAGCTCCCGGTGGACAGGGGTACTTGAGCAGTACTTC
CASSSRWTGVLEQYF
>-|TRBV6-1|-|TRBJ2-7
TGTGCCAGCAGTGAGCCCAATAGGTCCTACGAGCAGTACTTC
CASSEPNRSYEQYF
>TRBD2|TRBV27|-|TRBJ2-3
TGTGCCAGCAGCCCTGGGACTACCGCTGCAGATACGCAGTATTTT
CASSPGTTAADTQYF
>-|TRBV27|-|TRBJ2-1
TGTGCCAGCAGTTTATCAGGACCGTTCAATGAGCAGTTCTTC
CASSLSGPFNEQFF
>-|TRBV14|-|TRBJ2-2
TGTGCCAGCAGCCGGGGACCCCACACCGGGGAGCTGTTTTTT
CASSRGPHTGELFF
>TRBD2|TRBV28|-|TRBJ2-5
TGTGCCAGCAGACCTCCGGGACTAGCGGGAGAGGGGGAGACCCAGTACTTC
CASRPPGLAGEGETQYF
>-|TRBV28|-|TRBJ2-1
TGTGCCAGCAGTTTAGGGGGGGGCGGTTACAATGAGCAGTTCTTC
CASSLGGGGYNEQFF
>-|TRBV4-3|-|TRBJ2-1
TGCGCCAGCAGCCACCCGACAGAAAACAATGAGCAGTTCTTC
CASSHPTENNEQFF
>TRBD2|TRBV19|-|TRBJ2-1
TGTGCCAGTAGTATAAGTACGAGCGGGGGCTACAATGAGCAGTTCTTC
CASSISTSGGYNEQFF
>TRBD2|TRBV6-5|-|TRBJ2-7
TGTGCCAGCAGTTACTACAGGGGAGCGGGAGGGGGGGAGCAGTACTTC
CASSYYRGAGGGEQYF
>-|TRBV29-1|-|TRBJ2-2
TGCAGCGTTCGGGAAGGGGGGGACACCGGGGAGCTGTTTTTT
CSVREGGDTGELFF
>-|TRBV19|-|TRBJ1-4
TGTGCCAGTAGTGCCTCTGGAAATGAAAAACTGTTTTTT
CASSASGNEKLFF
>-|TRBV30|-|TRBJ2-3
TGTGCCTGGAGGGGGTTCAGACTTTCTAGCACAGATACGCAGTATTTT
CAWRGFRLSSTDTQYF
>-|TRBV6-4|-|TRBJ1-2
TGTGCCAGCAGTGTCGACGGCTATGGCTACACCTTC
CASSVDGYGYTF
>TRBD2|TRBV7-9|-|TRBJ2-5
TGTGCCAGCAGCTTTCGAACTAGCGGGGGAGTTAGGGAGACCCAGTACTTC
CASSFRTSGGVRETQYF
>-|TRBV7-2|-|TRBJ1-6
TGTGCCAGCAGCTTAAGGGGAGGCTATAATTCACCCCTCCACTTT
CASSLRGGYNSPLHF
>-|TRBV27|-|TRBJ1-5
TGTGCCAGCAGTCCTGGGACGACGGGACGAAATCAGCCCCAGCATTTT
CASSPGTTGRNQPQHF
>-|TRBV19|-|TRBJ2-5
TGTGCCAGTAGTAGGGGGGTTCTAGAGACCCAGTACTTC
CASSRGVLETQYF
>TRBD1|TRBV3-1/TRBV3-2|-|TRBJ1-3
TGTGCCAGCAGCCCAGGACAGGGGTTTGGAAACACCATATATTTT
CASSPGQGFGNTIYF